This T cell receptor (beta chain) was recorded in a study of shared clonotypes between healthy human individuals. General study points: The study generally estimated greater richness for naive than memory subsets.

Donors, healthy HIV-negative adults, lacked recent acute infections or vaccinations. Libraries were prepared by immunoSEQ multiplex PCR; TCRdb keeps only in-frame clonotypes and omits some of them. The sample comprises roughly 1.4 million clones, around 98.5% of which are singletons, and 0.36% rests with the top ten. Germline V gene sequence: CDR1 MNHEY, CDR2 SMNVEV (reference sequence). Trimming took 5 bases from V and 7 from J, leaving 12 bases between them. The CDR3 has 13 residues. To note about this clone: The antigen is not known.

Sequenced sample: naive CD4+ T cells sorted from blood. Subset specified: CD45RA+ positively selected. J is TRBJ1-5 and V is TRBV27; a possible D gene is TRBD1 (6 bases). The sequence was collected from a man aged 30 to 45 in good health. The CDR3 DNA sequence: TGTGCCAGCAGTCCTACAGGGAGGCAGCCCCAGCATTTT. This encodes CASSPTGRQPQHF.